This T cell receptor beta chain appears in the sequencing data of a study of blood T cell repertoires in COVID-19. Background on the study: T cells, B-cell-depleted T cells, or PBMCs supplied cDNA or gDNA.

Germline V gene lookup returns CDR1 MNHEY and CDR2 SMNVEV (reference sequence). V lost 7 bases to trimming and J lost 2 bases; unmatched junction nucleotides: 7. The CDR3 length is 14 residues. The study drew participants aged about 18 to 95 years from 20 to 30 US areas. Repertoires were generated with immunoSEQ multiplex PCR, while TCRdb's copy carries only in-frame clones and drops some. The table has fewer than 350,000 clones, approximately 88% seen once. The rearrangement uses TRBV27 and TRBJ1-2, with 7 bases fitting TRBD1. The specimen sequenced was PBMCs or T cells enriched from blood (not recorded which). This TCR came from a woman in her forties who had recovered from COVID-19. CDR3 coding DNA: TGTGCCAGCACCCGGATACAGGGGAACTATGGCTACACCTTC. Translated, it gives CASTRIQGNYGYTF.